This is a list of T cell receptor beta chains from one sample in a study of cytomegalovirus exposure and HLA in healthy donors. The table came from immunoSEQ multiplex PCR; TCRdb's copy has only in-frame clones and leaves some out. The top ten clones hold 6% to 8.5% of a sample with 110,000 to 150,000 clones, over 70% of them seen once. Sequences were obtained from PBMCs. The receptors shown here come from a man in his thirties or forties in good health and CMV-seronegative. The CDR3 runs from the conserved cysteine through the conserved F or W. D genes are given only for firm matches. Expanded clones are given a class, and other clones once, few, many or no size at all.

V gene: TRBV2
clone size: once
D gene: TRBD2
J gene: TRBJ2-3
CDR3 protein: CASSVGTSGGLGDTQYF
CDR3 DNA: TGTGCCAGCAGTGTCGGGACTAGCGGGGGTCTAGGGGATACGCAGTATTTT

V gene: TRBV2
clone size: once
D gene: TRBD2
J gene: TRBJ2-1
CDR3 protein: CASSRAGGSYNEQFF
CDR3 DNA: TGTGCCAGCAGCCGAGCGGGGGGCTCCTACAATGAGCAGTTCTTC

V gene: TRBV12-1
clone size: NA
D gene: NA
J gene: TRBJ1-1
CDR3 protein: CASSRRDREGTEAFF
CDR3 DNA: TGTGCCAGCAGCCGCCGGGACAGGGAAGGAACTGAAGCTTTCTTT

V gene: TRBV5-1
clone size: few
D gene: TRBD1
J gene: TRBJ2-7
CDR3 protein: CASSLTGDLNEQYF
CDR3 DNA: TGCGCCAGCAGCTTAACAGGGGACCTAAACGAGCAGTACTTC

V gene: TRBV27
clone size: NA
D gene: TRBD1
J gene: TRBJ1-2
CDR3 protein: CASSFSTGNYGYTF
CDR3 DNA: TGTGCCAGCAGTTTCTCGACAGGGAACTATGGCTACACCTTC

V gene: TRBV20-1
clone size: NA
D gene: NA
J gene: TRBJ1-4
CDR3 protein: CSVPGGGGLFF
CDR3 DNA: TGCAGTGTCCCCGGGGGAGGAGGACTGTTTTTT

V gene: TRBV6-1
clone size: NA
D gene: NA
J gene: TRBJ1-5
CDR3 protein: CASSEGRIQPQHF
CDR3 DNA: TGTGCCAGCAGTGAAGGCAGAATTCAGCCCCAGCATTTT

V gene: TRBV6-1
clone size: NA
D gene: NA
J gene: TRBJ2-7
CDR3 protein: CASSSYHEQYF
CDR3 DNA: TGTGCCAGCAGTTCCTACCACGAGCAGTACTTC

V gene: TRBV27
clone size: once
D gene: NA
J gene: TRBJ1-2
CDR3 protein: CASSIGDKFYGYTF
CDR3 DNA: TGTGCCAGCAGCATCGGGGACAAATTCTATGGCTACACCTTC

V gene: TRBV30
clone size: NA
D gene: TRBD2
J gene: TRBJ2-1
CDR3 protein: CAWMRAGGLLGNEQFF
CDR3 DNA: TGTGCCTGGATGAGAGCGGGAGGGCTCCTTGGGAATGAGCAGTTCTTC

V gene: TRBV11-2
clone size: once
D gene: NA
J gene: TRBJ2-7
CDR3 protein: CASSLGTSYEQYF
CDR3 DNA: TGTGCCAGCAGCTTGGGCACGTCCTACGAGCAGTACTTC

V gene: TRBV28
clone size: NA
D gene: NA
J gene: TRBJ2-3
CDR3 protein: CASSLADTQYF
CDR3 DNA: TGTGCCAGCAGTTTAGCGGATACGCAGTATTTT

V gene: TRBV9
clone size: few
D gene: TRBD1
J gene: TRBJ2-1
CDR3 protein: CASSVNRGWDNEQFF
CDR3 DNA: TGTGCCAGCAGCGTAAACAGGGGATGGGACAATGAGCAGTTCTTC

V gene: TRBV9
clone size: few
D gene: NA
J gene: TRBJ2-1
CDR3 protein: CASSVAPSAGLGYNEQFF
CDR3 DNA: TGTGCCAGCAGCGTAGCTCCTTCAGCAGGGCTGGGATACAATGAGCAGTTCTTC

V gene: TRBV7-3
clone size: few
D gene: NA
J gene: TRBJ2-7
CDR3 protein: CASSLIGAGEQYF
CDR3 DNA: TGTGCCAGCAGCTTAATAGGTGCGGGCGAGCAGTACTTC

V gene: TRBV9
clone size: NA
D gene: TRBD1
J gene: TRBJ1-1
CDR3 protein: CASSPGQGRIEAFF
CDR3 DNA: TGTGCCAGCAGCCCCGGACAGGGGAGGATTGAGGCTTTCTTT

V gene: TRBV11-2
clone size: NA
D gene: NA
J gene: TRBJ2-7
CDR3 protein: CASSFGAGVGYEQYF
CDR3 DNA: TGTGCCAGCAGCTTCGGGGCAGGGGTAGGTTACGAGCAGTACTTC

V gene: TRBV7-3
clone size: NA
D gene: TRBD2
J gene: TRBJ2-4
CDR3 protein: CASSSGLAGVDIQYF
CDR3 DNA: TGTGCCAGCAGTTCCGGACTGGCGGGGGTGGACATTCAGTACTTC

V gene: TRBV28
clone size: few
D gene: NA
J gene: TRBJ1-1
CDR3 protein: CASSLSTVNTEAFF
CDR3 DNA: TGTGCCAGCAGTTTAAGTACGGTGAACACTGAAGCTTTCTTT

V gene: TRBV6-5
clone size: NA
D gene: TRBD2
J gene: TRBJ2-1
CDR3 protein: CASRLGLAGGQFF
CDR3 DNA: TGTGCCAGCAGGTTGGGACTAGCGGGCGGACAGTTCTTC

V gene: TRBV9
clone size: few
D gene: NA
J gene: TRBJ2-1
CDR3 protein: CASSGGILGSYNEQFF
CDR3 DNA: TGTGCCAGCAGCGGAGGGATACTGGGGTCCTACAATGAGCAGTTCTTC

V gene: TRBV5-1
clone size: few
D gene: TRBD1
J gene: TRBJ1-5
CDR3 protein: CASSLETGGRQPQHF
CDR3 DNA: TGCGCCAGCAGCTTGGAAACAGGGGGCCGTCAGCCCCAGCATTTT

V gene: TRBV29-1
clone size: once
D gene: NA
J gene: TRBJ2-7
CDR3 protein: CSVGSSASQYEQYF
CDR3 DNA: TGCAGCGTTGGTTCTAGCGCCTCTCAGTACGAGCAGTACTTC

V gene: TRBV28
clone size: NA
D gene: NA
J gene: TRBJ2-6
CDR3 protein: CASSPHTGYSGANVLTF
CDR3 DNA: TGTGCCAGCAGTCCCCATACAGGGTACTCTGGGGCCAACGTCCTGACTTTC

V gene: TRBV13
clone size: few
D gene: TRBD2
J gene: TRBJ2-1
CDR3 protein: CASSLELAGYNEQFF
CDR3 DNA: TGTGCCAGCAGCTTAGAACTAGCGGGGTACAATGAGCAGTTCTTC

V gene: TRBV28
clone size: few
D gene: NA
J gene: TRBJ1-3
CDR3 protein: CASSLQGNGNTIYF
CDR3 DNA: TGTGCCAGCAGTTTACAGGGAAATGGAAACACCATATATTTT

V gene: TRBV10-2
clone size: NA
D gene: NA
J gene: TRBJ2-3
CDR3 protein: CASSESTRADTQYF
CDR3 DNA: TGCGCCAGCAGTGAGTCGACTCGGGCAGATACGCAGTATTTT

V gene: TRBV6-5
clone size: NA
D gene: NA
J gene: TRBJ2-7
CDR3 protein: CASSYSFDTPYEQYF
CDR3 DNA: TGTGCCAGCAGTTACTCGTTCGACACCCCCTACGAGCAGTACTTC

V gene: TRBV4-1
clone size: NA
D gene: TRBD1
J gene: TRBJ1-1
CDR3 protein: CASSQDRLGDTEAFF
CDR3 DNA: TGCGCCAGCAGCCAGGACAGGCTAGGTGACACTGAAGCTTTCTTT

V gene: TRBV12-5
clone size: NA
D gene: TRBD2
J gene: TRBJ2-1
CDR3 protein: CASGSSGRSYNEQFF
CDR3 DNA: TGTGCTAGTGGTTCTAGCGGGAGATCCTACAATGAGCAGTTCTTC

V gene: TRBV18
clone size: NA
D gene: NA
J gene: TRBJ1-1
CDR3 protein: CASSPPTLQGEEAFF
CDR3 DNA: TGTGCCAGCTCACCACCGACTCTACAGGGTGAGGAGGCTTTCTTT

V gene: TRBV28
clone size: NA
D gene: TRBD1
J gene: TRBJ2-2
CDR3 protein: CASSWTGVWSEELFF
CDR3 DNA: TGTGCCAGCAGTTGGACAGGGGTATGGTCCGAGGAGCTGTTTTTT

V gene: TRBV28
clone size: once
D gene: TRBD1
J gene: TRBJ1-5
CDR3 protein: CAGNRGQQPQHF
CDR3 DNA: TGTGCCGGGAACAGGGGTCAACAGCCCCAGCATTTT

V gene: TRBV6-6
clone size: NA
D gene: TRBD1
J gene: TRBJ1-2
CDR3 protein: CASSYQSNRGGYGYTF
CDR3 DNA: TGTGCCAGCAGTTACCAATCCAACAGGGGCGGCTATGGCTACACCTTC

V gene: TRBV6-6
clone size: NA
D gene: TRBD1
J gene: TRBJ1-5
CDR3 protein: CASSQGQNNQPQHF
CDR3 DNA: TGTGCCAGCAGTCAGGGACAGAACAATCAGCCCCAGCATTTT

V gene: TRBV7-2
clone size: NA
D gene: NA
J gene: TRBJ2-2
CDR3 protein: CASSFPDRGELFF
CDR3 DNA: TGTGCCAGCAGCTTCCCGGACAGAGGGGAGCTGTTTTTT

V gene: TRBV29-1
clone size: NA
D gene: TRBD2
J gene: TRBJ2-4
CDR3 protein: CSVEGGGGAGSQYF
CDR3 DNA: TGCAGCGTTGAGGGGGGCGGGGGGGCCGGCAGTCAGTACTTC

V gene: TRBV30
clone size: NA
D gene: NA
J gene: TRBJ2-1
CDR3 protein: CAWSLGTRDNEQFF
CDR3 DNA: TGTGCCTGGAGTCTCGGGACTCGGGACAATGAGCAGTTCTTC

V gene: TRBV29-1
clone size: NA
D gene: NA
J gene: TRBJ2-1
CDR3 protein: CSVERTYNEQFF
CDR3 DNA: TGCAGCGTTGAGCGTACCTACAATGAGCAGTTCTTC

V gene: TRBV5-1
clone size: NA
D gene: NA
J gene: TRBJ2-3
CDR3 protein: CASSPGAGTDTQYF
CDR3 DNA: TGCGCCAGCAGCCCGGGAGCGGGTACAGATACGCAGTATTTT

V gene: TRBV7-9
clone size: NA
D gene: NA
J gene: TRBJ2-7
CDR3 protein: CASSPKTTVYEQYF
CDR3 DNA: TGTGCCAGCAGCCCGAAGACTACCGTCTACGAGCAGTACTTC

V gene: TRBV9
clone size: NA
D gene: NA
J gene: TRBJ2-6
CDR3 protein: CASSVDGGGANGLTF
CDR3 DNA: TGTGCCAGCAGCGTAGACGGTGGAGGGGCCAACGGCCTGACTTTC

V gene: TRBV5-6
clone size: few
D gene: TRBD2
J gene: TRBJ2-5
CDR3 protein: CASSFPTSGLQETQYF
CDR3 DNA: TGTGCCAGCAGCTTTCCGACTAGCGGGTTACAAGAGACCCAGTACTTC

V gene: TRBV6-1
clone size: few
D gene: NA
J gene: TRBJ2-7
CDR3 protein: CASSEALQGAGMLEQYF
CDR3 DNA: TGTGCCAGCAGTGAAGCGCTTCAAGGGGCAGGGATGCTCGAGCAGTACTTC

V gene: TRBV6-1
clone size: NA
D gene: TRBD1
J gene: TRBJ1-1
CDR3 protein: CASHRKRTGGTEAFF
CDR3 DNA: TGTGCCAGCCATAGGAAACGGACAGGGGGCACTGAAGCTTTCTTT

V gene: TRBV5-5
clone size: NA
D gene: NA
J gene: TRBJ2-5
CDR3 protein: CASTPWGTQETQYF
CDR3 DNA: TGTGCCAGCACCCCATGGGGGACTCAAGAGACCCAGTACTTC

V gene: TRBV29-1
clone size: NA
D gene: NA
J gene: TRBJ2-7
CDR3 protein: CSVEPLGLTGYEQYF
CDR3 DNA: TGCAGCGTTGAGCCCCTGGGGTTAACAGGCTACGAGCAGTACTTC

V gene: TRBV10-1
clone size: once
D gene: NA
J gene: TRBJ1-1
CDR3 protein: CASIFPNRAPEAFF
CDR3 DNA: TGCGCCAGCATCTTTCCCAACAGGGCTCCCGAAGCTTTCTTT

V gene: TRBV2
clone size: NA
D gene: NA
J gene: TRBJ1-3
CDR3 protein: CASSTQGSENTIYF
CDR3 DNA: TGTGCCAGCAGTACCCAGGGAAGCGAAAACACCATATATTTT

V gene: TRBV5-6
clone size: few
D gene: NA
J gene: TRBJ2-5
CDR3 protein: CASSPSRDINWGETQYF
CDR3 DNA: TGTGCCAGCAGCCCCTCACGGGACATTAATTGGGGAGAGACCCAGTACTTC

V gene: TRBV29-1
clone size: NA
D gene: NA
J gene: TRBJ2-1
CDR3 protein: CSVVPKISRNEQFF
CDR3 DNA: TGCAGCGTTGTCCCGAAGATTAGCAGAAATGAGCAGTTCTTC

V gene: TRBV6-5
clone size: NA
D gene: TRBD1
J gene: TRBJ1-1
CDR3 protein: CASRPTGGNEAFF
CDR3 DNA: TGTGCCAGCAGGCCGACAGGGGGAAATGAAGCTTTCTTT

V gene: TRBV11-2
clone size: NA
D gene: NA
J gene: TRBJ1-1
CDR3 protein: CASSLGAANTEAFF
CDR3 DNA: TGTGCCAGCAGCTTGGGGGCAGCTAACACTGAAGCTTTCTTT

V gene: TRBV4-2
clone size: NA
D gene: TRBD1
J gene: TRBJ2-2
CDR3 protein: CASSQDRARGLDTGELFF
CDR3 DNA: TGTGCCAGCAGCCAAGATAGGGCCAGGGGGCTGGACACCGGGGAGCTGTTTTTT

V gene: TRBV28
clone size: NA
D gene: NA
J gene: TRBJ2-5
CDR3 protein: CASSQPSRRESQETQYF
CDR3 DNA: TGTGCCAGCAGTCAGCCCTCTCGACGGGAATCACAAGAGACCCAGTACTTC

V gene: TRBV7-2
clone size: NA
D gene: TRBD1
J gene: TRBJ2-2
CDR3 protein: CASRRQGATGELFF
CDR3 DNA: TGTGCCAGCAGACGACAGGGTGCCACCGGGGAGCTGTTTTTT